The sequence of this TCR beta chain was determined in a study of cytomegalovirus exposure and HLA in healthy donors. Across the whole study: The same platform as the approximately 670 first-cohort repertoires was used for the 100 to 150 validation repertoires, a later analysis reported.

This CDR3 contains 15 residues. Germline CDR1 SNHLY, CDR2 FYNNEI. V lost 3 bases, J lost 8 bases, and 10 bases stayed unmatched. TCRdb's table, derived via immunoSEQ multiplex PCR, lists solely in-frame clones and lacks some. The sample shows about 220,000 clones, 88% of them seen only once. Material for sequencing was PBMCs. The gene calls are TRBV2 and TRBJ1-5; 7 bases map to TRBD1. This clonotype was obtained from a woman aged 18-29 years in good health and CMV-seronegative. The CDR3 region is CASSDDRAPMEPQHF. CDR3 bases: TGTGCCAGCAGTGATGACAGGGCCCCGATGGAGCCCCAGCATTTT.